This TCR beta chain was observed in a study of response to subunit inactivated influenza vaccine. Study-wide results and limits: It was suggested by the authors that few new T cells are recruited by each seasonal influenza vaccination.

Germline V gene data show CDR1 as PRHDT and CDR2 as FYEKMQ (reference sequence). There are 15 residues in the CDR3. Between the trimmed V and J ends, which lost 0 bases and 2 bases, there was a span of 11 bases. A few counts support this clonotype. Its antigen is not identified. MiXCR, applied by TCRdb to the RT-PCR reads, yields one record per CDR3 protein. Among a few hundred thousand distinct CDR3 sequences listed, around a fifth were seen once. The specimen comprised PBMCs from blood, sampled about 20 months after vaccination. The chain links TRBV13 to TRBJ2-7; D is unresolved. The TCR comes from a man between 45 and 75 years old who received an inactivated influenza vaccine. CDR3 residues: CASSLGSRLTYEQYF. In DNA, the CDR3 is TGTGCCAGCAGCTTAGGCTCCCGGTTAACCTACGAGCAGTACTTC.